One and the same sample provided the 27 T cell receptor beta chains below, sequenced in a study of CD8 T cells in Susac syndrome. Random hexamers primed reverse transcription of roughly 0.45 to 1 ug RNA. A single record per CDR3 protein comes from TCRdb applying MiXCR to the immunoSEQ multiplex PCR reads. The table includes 150,000 to 190,000 distinct CDR3 sequences, nearly 97% detected once. Sequenced material: CD8+ T cells from PBMCs. The receptor source for this set is a human donor with multiple sclerosis.

The V gene is TRBV27, the J gene TRBJ2-7; 7 bases are a match to TRBD2. This CDR3 spans 13 amino acids. Germline V gives CDR1 MNHEY, CDR2 SMNVEV (reference sequence). With 0 bases clipped from V and 5 bases from J, the junction kept 1 base outside the gene matches. This chain's CDR3 is CASSLSSGNEQYV. The DNA for the CDR3 is TGTGCCAGCAGTTTATCGAGCGGGAACGAGCAGTACGTC.

The J gene is TRBJ1-5, the V gene TRBV12-3 or TRBV12-4; D call uncertain. The CDR3 is made up of 12 amino acids. Trimming removed 3 bases at V and 15 bases at J, with 15 bases between. This chain's CDR3 is CASSFGLTKWHF. The CDR3, as DNA: TGTGCCAGCAGTTTTGGACTCACGAAGTGGCATTTT.

V and J are TRBV20-1 and TRBJ1-2; D not resolved. This CDR3 contains 18 residues. The ends were cut back, 0 bases at V and 0 bases at J, with 20 bases in the middle. Germline CDR1 reads DFQATT; CDR2 reads SNEGSKA (reference sequence). CDR3 residues: CSARDRRKKTVSNYGYTF. DNA of the CDR3: TGCAGTGCTAGAGACCGACGAAAGAAGACGGTATCTAACTATGGCTACACCTTC.

The chain combines TRBV29-1 with TRBJ1-1; 7 bases are shared with TRBD1. From germline, CDR1 is SQVTM and CDR2 ANQGSEA. This CDR3 contains 11 residues. With V trimmed by 4 bases and J by 6 bases, 2 bases remained unmatched. CDR3 DNA: TGCAGCGTTGCGACAGGGCCTGAAGCTTTCTTT. Translated: CSVATGPEAFF.

The J gene is TRBJ2-1, the V gene TRBV13, with TRBD2 matching over 10 bases. The V gene's germline CDR1 is PRHDT and CDR2 FYEKMQ (reference sequence). V gave up 8 bases and J gave up 0 bases; unmatched junction bases: 4. The CDR3 length is 15 residues. The DNA for the CDR3 is TGTGCCAGCGGGAGCGGGGGGGCCTCCTACAATGAGCAGTTCTTC. Amino acids: CASGSGGASYNEQFF.

The chain recombines TRBV6-5 with TRBJ2-5, with D possibly being TRBD2 (6 bases). The CDR3 extends over 15 amino acids. Trimming removed 2 bases at V and 2 bases at J, with 12 bases between. Germline V gene lookup returns CDR1 MNHEY and CDR2 SVGAGI. In DNA, the CDR3 is TGTGCCAGCAGTTACGGGGGACTGGTACAAGAGACCCAGTACTTC. Its translation is CASSYGGLVQETQYF.

The DNA of the CDR3 is TGTGCCAGCAGCCTCGGGGGAGGAGGGGAGCAGTACTTC. As protein: CASSLGGGGEQYF. V gene TRBV3-1 combines with J gene TRBJ2-7; a possible D gene is TRBD2 (6 bases). Deletions cut 4 bases from V and 7 bases from J, with 14 bases between. CDR1 LGHDT and CDR2 YNNKEL come from the germline V gene (reference sequence). The CDR3 sequence is 13 residues long.

The chain couples TRBV2 to TRBJ1-6; D remains unclear. The CDR3 totals 15 residues. Trimming took off 6 bases at V and 3 bases at J, with 12 bases between the two ends. Germline CDR1 is SNHLY and CDR2 is FYNNEI. The CDR3 loop reads CASSYVGVYNSPLHF. CDR3 in DNA: TGTGCCAGCAGCTACGTAGGTGTCTATAATTCACCCCTCCACTTT. The variable domain in full, with the rest retrieved from reference TRBV2 and TRBJ1-6, is EPEVTQTPSHQVTQMGQEVILRCVPISNHLYFYWYRQILGQKVEFLVSFYNNEISEKSEIFDDQFSVERPDGSNFTLKIRSTKLEDSAMYFCASSYVGVYNSPLHFGNGTRLTVT.

The chain links TRBV14 to TRBJ1-6, with D uncertain. V was shortened by 3 bases and J by 9 bases, with 9 bases between the two germline ends. Germline CDR1 and CDR2: SGHDN and FVKESK. CDR3 length: 13 amino acids. DNA of the CDR3: TGTGCCAGCAGCCAGGTTGGGAGTTCACCCCTCCACTTT. Residues: CASSQVGSSPLHF.

The V call is TRBV27, the J call TRBJ2-7; possible D gene TRBD2, 6 bases. This CDR3 contains 13 residues. Trimming left V 3 bases short and J 3 bases short, with 9 bases between. Germline V gene data show CDR1 as MNHEY and CDR2 as SMNVEV (reference sequence). CDR3 in amino acids: CASSLGGFYEQYF. CDR3 in DNA: TGTGCCAGCAGTTTGGGGGGTTTCTACGAGCAGTACTTC.

A few counts support this clonotype. V usage is TRBV29-1 and J usage is TRBJ1-1; TRBD1 is a possible D gene (5 bases). The CDR3 is made up of 13 amino acids. The germline V and J ends were trimmed by 8 bases and 4 bases, with 17 bases remaining between them. The germline CDR1 and CDR2 sequences are SQVTM and ANQGSEA. CDR3 protein: CSPSEGLGTEAFF. The CDR3 DNA sequence: TGCAGCCCCTCCGAGGGGCTGGGCACTGAAGCTTTCTTT.

The table lists this clonotype with a count of one. The CDR3 loop is CASSSDGNTQYF. The CDR3 nucleotides are TGTGCCAGCAGCTCGGACGGGAATACGCAGTATTTT. J is TRBJ2-3 and V is TRBV7-8; D may be TRBD2 (5 bases). Trimming stripped 4 bases from V and 7 bases from J, with 9 bases between. Germline V gene lookup returns CDR1 SGHVS and CDR2 FQNEAQ. The CDR3 totals 12 residues.

The rearrangement links TRBV21-1 to TRBJ1-2. TRBV21-1 represents a pseudogene. The CDR3 loop spans 20 amino acids. The CDR3 DNA reads as TGTGCCAGCAGCCATTCTTCTCCGGGAACCGGGAGGGAAAGTAACTATGGCTACACCTTC. This sequence encodes CASSHSSPGTGRESNYGYTF.

V gene TRBV7-9 combines with J gene TRBJ2-1; the D gene is possibly TRBD2 (5 bases). V lost 1 base, J lost 8 bases, and 21 bases lay in between. From germline, CDR1 is SEHNR and CDR2 FQNEAQ (reference sequence). The CDR3 sequence is 17 residues long. The CDR3 sequence is CASSLGVGSVSRDEQFF. CDR3 bases: TGTGCCAGCAGCTTAGGAGTTGGTAGCGTGTCGCGCGATGAGCAGTTCTTC.

The chain joins TRBV20-1 to TRBJ2-7; 8 bases agree with TRBD1. The CDR3 is 15 residues long. Germline CDR1 and CDR2: DFQATT and SNEGSKA (reference sequence). The V gene end was trimmed by 3 bases and the J gene end by 6 bases; junction bases not matched to a gene: 13. CDR3 sequence reads: CSASPTGVSLFEQYF. The CDR3 DNA sequence: TGCAGTGCTAGCCCGACAGGGGTGAGTCTCTTCGAGCAGTACTTC.

The CDR3 bases are TGTGCCTGGAGTGCCGCCTTGGGGGAGACCCAGTACTTC. Protein: CAWSAALGETQYF. V and J are TRBV30 and TRBJ2-5; D not resolved. Trimming removed 1 base at V and 5 bases at J, with 11 bases between. Germline CDR1 and CDR2: GTSNPN and SVGIG (reference sequence). The CDR3 is 13 residues long.

V gene TRBV9 combines with J gene TRBJ1-1; D is unclear. V lost 0 bases to trimming and J lost 2 bases, with 8 bases between them. The CDR3 sequence is 14 residues long. CDR1 and CDR2 from the germline V gene are SGDLS and YYNGEE. CDR3 in amino acids: CASSVGPLNTEAFF. For the CDR3, the DNA is TGTGCCAGCAGCGTAGGGCCCCTTAACACTGAAGCTTTCTTT.

The chain has TRBV9 and TRBJ1-1; D perhaps matches TRBD1 (6 bases). The CDR3 is 14 amino acids. V shed 3 bases and J shed 1 base, with 10 bases lying between them. Germline V CDR1 and CDR2: SGDLS, YYNGEE. The CDR3 spells CASSEQGRNTEAFF. The DNA of the CDR3 is TGTGCCAGCAGCGAACAGGGAAGGAACACTGAAGCTTTCTTT.

This clonotype appeared once. Here the CDR3 reads CASSQVVGDRGEQYF. The CDR3 DNA sequence: TGTGCCAGCAGCCAAGTAGTGGGGGACCGCGGCGAGCAGTACTTC. The V gene is TRBV3-1, the J gene TRBJ2-7, with D perhaps given as TRBD1 or TRBD2 (5 bases each). V lost 1 base to trimming and J lost 6 bases, with 16 bases between them. This CDR3 region has 15 residues. Germline V CDR1 and CDR2: LGHDT, YNNKEL (reference sequence).

This chain links TRBV20-1 with TRBJ1-1, with 8 bases identical to TRBD1. V was clipped by 3 bases and J by 4 bases; unmatched bases: 4. CDR3 length: 13 residues. Germline CDR1 reads DFQATT; CDR2 reads SNEGSKA (reference sequence). CDR3 sequence reads: CSARQGAGTEAFF. The CDR3 DNA is TGCAGTGCTAGGCAGGGGGCGGGCACTGAAGCTTTCTTT.

V and J are TRBV29-1 and TRBJ2-1, with D perhaps TRBD2 (6 bases). The length of the CDR3 is 10 residues. Germline V gene sequence: CDR1 SQVTM, CDR2 ANQGSEA. V was cut by 8 bases and J by 9 bases, with 11 bases left in between. The CDR3 is CSFWRGEQFF. In DNA, the CDR3 is TGCAGCTTCTGGAGGGGTGAGCAGTTCTTC.

The chain couples TRBV20-1 to TRBJ2-7; D assignment may be TRBD1 or TRBD2 (5 bases each). The V end lost 0 bases, the J end lost 3 bases, and 15 bases lay between the germline ends. Germline CDR1 DFQATT, CDR2 SNEGSKA (reference sequence). This CDR3 region has 15 residues. The CDR3 DNA reads TGCAGTGCTAGAGATCTCCGGGGCGACTACTACGAGCAGTACTTC. Translation: CSARDLRGDYYEQYF.

The chain uses TRBV29-1 and TRBJ2-1; D possibly corresponds to TRBD1 (6 bases). The V gene lost 6 bases and the J gene lost 6 bases, with 12 bases spanning the gap. Germline loops: CDR1 SQVTM, CDR2 ANQGSEA. This CDR3 is built from 12 residues. CDR3 nucleotides: TGCAGCGTCAAGACAGGCTTCAATGAGCAGTTCTTC. This sequence encodes CSVKTGFNEQFF.

The DNA of the CDR3 is TGTGCCAGCAGCTCGGGACAGGGGGTTCTCAATGAGCAGTTCTTC. It is translated as CASSSGQGVLNEQFF. The gene calls are TRBV7-8 and TRBJ2-1, with 11 bases lining up with TRBD1. CDR3 size: 15 residues. In germline, CDR1 is SGHVS, CDR2 FQNEAQ. V shed 4 bases and J 6 bases; nucleotides not matched to a gene: 5.

This rearrangement joins TRBV7-8 to TRBJ2-7; a weak D match, TRBD2 (6 bases). This CDR3 has 14 residues. Germline V lookup: CDR1 SGHVS, CDR2 FQNEAQ. Deletions cut 2 bases from V and 6 bases from J, with 14 bases between. CDR3 nucleotide sequence: TGTGCCAGCAGCTTATTGGGGGGATCGGGCGAGCAGTACGTC. This codes for CASSLLGGSGEQYV.

The chain is built from TRBV29-1 and TRBJ2-7; D gene uncertain. The germline V gene has CDR1 SQVTM and CDR2 ANQGSEA. V was clipped by 1 base and J by 3 bases, with 16 bases between them. The CDR3 runs 15 residues. The CDR3 DNA reads TGCAGCGTTGAAGTCTGGAGTGGTTTTATCTACGAGCAGTACTTC. Translated: CSVEVWSGFIYEQYF.

This chain connects TRBV9 to TRBJ2-5, with TRBD1 matching over 7 bases. V lost 3 bases and J lost 0; bases outside the gene matches: 8. Germline values: CDR1 SGDLS, CDR2 YYNGEE. CDR3 length: 16 amino acids. CDR3 nucleotide sequence: TGTGCCAGCAGCGCAACCGGGACAGCGAACCAAGAGACCCAGTACTTC. Amino acid sequence: CASSATGTANQETQYF.